What follows are 20 T cell receptor beta chains derived from one specimen sequenced in a study of OX40 agonist ivuxolimab in advanced cancers. The assay was immunoSEQ multiplex PCR, and TCRdb's table has in-frame clones only and misses some. The sample records some 99,000 clones, around 90% being singletons. The sequencing here drew on CD4+ or CD8+ T cells sorted from blood, taken in a trial of the OX40 agonist ivuxolimab. The receptor set was obtained from an adult with an advanced solid tumor such as melanoma, head and neck, liver or kidney cancer.

The V call is TRBV5-1, the J call TRBJ2-6, with D uncertain. Germline loops: CDR1 SGHRS, CDR2 YFSETQ. V was shortened by 0 bases and J by 2 bases, with 9 bases between the two germline ends. CDR3 length: 16 residues. The DNA of the CDR3 is TGCGCCAGCAGCTTGGCCAAGTTCGCTGGGGCCAACGTCCTGACTTTC. Encoded protein: CASSLAKFAGANVLTF.

The chain is built from TRBV2 and TRBJ1-4; D not certain. This CDR3 has 14 amino acids. Trimming cost V 4 bases and J 0 bases, with 6 bases left between them. Germline CDR1 is SNHLY and CDR2 is FYNNEI. CDR3 bases: TGTGCCAGCAGTGTAGGTTCAACTAATGAAAAACTGTTTTTT. Translation: CASSVGSTNEKLFF.

V usage is TRBV6-5 and J usage is TRBJ1-2; no definite D call. The V gene's germline CDR1 is MNHEY and CDR2 SVGAGI. Trimming stripped 6 bases from V and 2 bases from J, with 13 bases between. The CDR3 runs 14 residues. This chain's CDR3 is CASRSGATNYGYTF. Here the CDR3 DNA reads TGTGCCAGCAGGTCAGGAGCAACAAACTATGGCTACACCTTC.

This chain connects TRBV6-5 to TRBJ1-3; possible D gene TRBD1, 6 bases. The CDR3 contains 14 residues. Germline V gives CDR1 MNHEY, CDR2 SVGAGI. The V gene lost 7 bases and the J gene lost 2 bases, with 12 bases spanning the gap. The CDR3: CASTEDRAGNTIYF. As DNA, the CDR3 is TGTGCCAGCACAGAGGACAGAGCTGGAAACACCATATATTTT.

V and J are TRBV7-3 and TRBJ2-1; D is perhaps TRBD2 (5 bases). With 5 bases removed from V and 2 bases from J, the gap between germline ends came to 13 bases. CDR1 and CDR2 (germline): SGHTA, FQGTGA. The CDR3 has 15 amino acids. This CDR3 reads CASSPRENPYNEQFF. The CDR3 coding sequence is TGTGCCAGCAGCCCACGGGAAAACCCCTACAATGAGCAGTTCTTC.

V is TRBV4-2 and J is TRBJ1-5; no definite D call. Germline assignment: CDR1 LGHNA and CDR2 YNFKEQ. CDR3 length equals 15 residues. The germline V and J ends were trimmed by 0 bases and 3 bases, with 9 bases remaining between them. The CDR3, as DNA: TGTGCCAGCAGCCAAGATGGCCCCTCCAATCAGCCCCAGCATTTT. It is translated as CASSQDGPSNQPQHF.

The V gene is TRBV28, the J gene TRBJ1-1, with 12 bases matching TRBD1. The CDR3 is 21 residues long. The ends lost 8 bases at V and 7 bases at J; junction bases unmatched: 29. The germline gives CDR1 MDHEN, CDR2 SYDVKM. The CDR3: CASPNPGQGALYRVRRLEAFF. In DNA form, the CDR3 reads TGTGCCAGCCCCAACCCGGGACAGGGGGCTCTTTATAGAGTTCGGAGGCTTGAAGCTTTCTTT.

The count of this clone is one. This chain links TRBV28 with TRBJ2-7, with D maybe TRBD2 (5 bases). This CDR3 comprises 14 residues. Germline V CDR1 and CDR2: MDHEN, SYDVKM. The V gene lost 5 bases and the J gene lost 0 bases, with 11 bases spanning the gap. As DNA, the CDR3 is TGTGCCAGCAGTGTAATGGGGAGCTCCTACGAGCAGTACTTC. Translation: CASSVMGSSYEQYF.

This clone came up once. This chain joins TRBV11-3 and TRBJ2-7; a possible D gene is TRBD1 (5 bases). V shed 0 bases and J shed 7 bases, with 7 bases lying between them. This CDR3 comprises 12 residues. Germline CDR1 reads SGHNT; CDR2 reads YENEEA. The CDR3 region is CASSLDGAEQYF. The CDR3, as DNA: TGTGCCAGCAGCTTAGATGGGGCAGAGCAGTACTTC.

This sequence joins TRBV7-2 and TRBJ2-5, with TRBD2 matching 11 bases. This CDR3 has 15 amino acids. Germline-derived CDR1 and CDR2 are SGHTA and FQGNSA. The J segment lost 7 bases and the V segment lost 5 bases, leaving 9 bases of the junction unmatched. The CDR3 protein is CASSRIAGGPGTQYF. CDR3 nucleotide sequence: TGTGCCAGCAGCCGAATAGCGGGAGGGCCTGGGACCCAGTACTTC.

The V and J genes are TRBV4-3 and TRBJ2-3; D remains ambiguous. Trimming pared 0 bases from V and 1 base from J, leaving 5 bases between. Germline V lookup: CDR1 LGHNA, CDR2 YSLEER. This CDR3 is 14 amino acids long. The CDR3 spells CASSQDIRTDTQYF. CDR3 nucleotides: TGCGCCAGCAGCCAAGATATACGCACAGATACGCAGTATTTT.

This clone has only a few counts. This chain joins TRBV12-5 and TRBJ2-7; D is unclear. Germline V gene lookup returns CDR1 LGHNT and CDR2 FRNRAP. CDR3 length equals 13 residues. V gave up 5 bases and J gave up 5 bases, with 13 bases separating them. In DNA, the CDR3 is TGTGCTAGTGGTCCCTTTAGCCCGGACGAGCAGTACTTC. Amino acids: CASGPFSPDEQYF.

The rearrangement uses TRBV5-4 and TRBJ1-1; no firm D call. CDR1 and CDR2 (germline): SGHNT, YYREEE (reference sequence). The CDR3 sequence is 13 residues long. The germline V and J ends were trimmed by 1 base and 1 base, with 5 bases remaining between them. The CDR3 DNA is TGTGCCAGCAGCTTGCAATCGAACACTGAAGCTTTCTTT. As protein: CASSLQSNTEAFF. Full variable domain (outside the CDR3, taken from reference TRBV5-4 and TRBJ1-1): ETGVTQSPTHLIKTRGQQVTLRCSSQSGHNTVSWYQQALGQGPQFIFQYYREEENGRGNFPPRFSGLQFPNYSSELNVNALELDDSALYLCASSLQSNTEAFFGQGTRLTVV.

The chain recombines TRBV27 with TRBJ2-1; D call uncertain. Germline V gene data show CDR1 as MNHEY and CDR2 as SMNVEV (reference sequence). The CDR3 covers 16 residues. Trimming took off 5 bases at V and 0 bases at J, with 14 bases between the two ends. The CDR3: CASSPLRWGSYNEQFF. The CDR3 nucleotides read TGTGCCAGCAGTCCTCTGAGGTGGGGCTCCTACAATGAGCAGTTCTTC.

The chain links TRBV6-4 to TRBJ2-1; D is possibly TRBD1 (5 bases). Germline lookup yields CDR1 MRHNA and CDR2 SNTAGT. V dropped 3 bases and J dropped 9 bases, with 18 bases sitting between them. The CDR3 covers 15 residues. CDR3 in amino acids: CASSESGARLVEQFF. For the CDR3, the DNA is TGTGCCAGCAGTGAGTCTGGGGCGCGCTTGGTTGAGCAGTTCTTC.

The chain joins TRBV5-8 to TRBJ2-3; D remains unclear. CDR1 SGHTS and CDR2 YDEGEE come from the germline V gene. CDR3 length: 13 amino acids. V lost 0 bases and J lost 1, with 3 bases in between. The CDR3 reads CASSLVRTDTQYF. The CDR3 nucleotides read TGTGCCAGCAGCTTGGTTCGCACAGATACGCAGTATTTT.

The chain employs TRBV7-8 and TRBJ2-2; either TRBD1 or TRBD2 may supply D (5 bases each). V shed 2 bases and J shed 2 bases, with 15 bases lying between them. The germline V gene encodes CDR1 SGHVS and CDR2 FQNEAQ. The CDR3 extends over 17 amino acids. This CDR3 is CASSLWPPGRNTGELFF. CDR3 coding DNA: TGTGCCAGCAGCTTATGGCCCCCGGGACGTAACACCGGGGAGCTGTTTTTT.

The rearrangement uses TRBV5-1 and TRBJ2-1, with 7 bases identical to TRBD1. This CDR3 region has 13 residues. V trimming: 5 bases; J trimming: 8 bases; junction bases outside the gene matches: 7. Per the germline V gene, CDR1 is SGHRS and CDR2 is YFSETQ. CDR3 DNA: TGCGCCAGCAGAAGAGGGGGCAGCGATGAGCAGTTCTTC. Amino acids: CASRRGGSDEQFF.

This clone was seen just once. The chain carries TRBV7-2 and TRBJ1-2; the D gene is possibly TRBD1 (6 bases). This CDR3 is 14 amino acids long. Germline V gene data show CDR1 as SGHTA and CDR2 as FQGNSA. Between the trimmed V and J ends, which lost 5 bases and 4 bases, there was a span of 14 bases. Here the CDR3 DNA reads TGTGCCAGCAGCCCCAGCGGACAGCCCTATGGCTACACCTTC. Amino acid sequence: CASSPSGQPYGYTF.

V usage is TRBV30 and J usage is TRBJ2-3; 7 bases map to TRBD1. CDR1 and CDR2 from the germline V gene are GTSNPN and SVGIG (reference sequence). The CDR3 runs 15 residues. J gave up 2 bases and V 3 bases, and 8 bases lay outside the gene matches. The CDR3: CAWRNFRGSTDTQYF. CDR3 bases: TGTGCCTGGAGAAATTTCAGGGGGTCCACAGATACGCAGTATTTT. Based on the CDR3 plus reference TRBV30 and TRBJ2-3, the full variable domain is SQTIHQWPATLVQPVGSPLSLECTVEGTSNPNLYWYRQAAGRGLQLLFYSVGIGQISSEVPQNLSASRPQDRQFILSSKKLLLSDSGFYLCAWRNFRGSTDTQYFGPGTRLTVL.